This TCR beta chain derives from a study of shared clonotypes between healthy human individuals. Produced via immunoSEQ multiplex PCR; TCRdb's table is partial and in-frame only. The sample yields some 2,500,000 clones, 90% to 95% seen once. From germline, CDR1 is MDHEN and CDR2 SYDVKM. The CDR3 is 17 residues long. The V end lost 5 bases, the J end lost 2 bases, and 22 bases lay between the germline ends. This TCR was recovered from a man aged 18 to 30 in good health. Some clones in this sample may be carry-over from other donors' samples. The V and J genes are TRBV28 and TRBJ2-7; D possibly corresponds to TRBD1 (7 bases). Material: naive CD4+ T cells from PBMCs. Subset indicated: CD45RA+ positively selected. CDR3 region: CASSPNKEGQYTYEQYF. In nucleotides, the CDR3 is TGTGCCAGCAGTCCAAACAAGGAGGGACAGTATACCTACGAGCAGTACTTC.